This T cell receptor (beta chain) was recovered during a study of cytomegalovirus exposure and HLA in healthy donors. The study, taken as a whole, reports: Prior analysis indicated that the majority of TCR beta V segments exhibited productivity approximately 87% or approximately 30% of the time. The authors assumed roughly uniform sequencing depth across donors for presence/absence analyses.

The PCR employed 60 Vbeta primers together with 13 Jbeta primers. TCRdb's table, derived via immunoSEQ multiplex PCR, lists solely in-frame clones and lacks some. The sample consists of 110,000 to 150,000 clones, around 70% of them appearing once. V gave up 7 bases and J gave up 6 bases; unmatched junction bases: 10. Per the germline V gene, CDR1 is SEHNR and CDR2 is FQNEAQ (reference sequence). The CDR3 runs 15 residues. This clone was seen a few times. What it binds is unknown. The receptor comes from a woman under 40 in good health and CMV-seronegative. The J gene is TRBJ1-5, the V gene TRBV7-9; the match to TRBD1 covers 9 bases. The source material was PBMCs. This chain's CDR3 is CASTKDRGSIQPQHF. The DNA of the CDR3 is TGTGCCAGCACCAAGGACAGGGGAAGTATTCAGCCCCAGCATTTT.